This T cell receptor (beta chain) was identified during a study of T cells in Graves' hyperthyroidism and ophthalmopathy (dated by TCRdb to about 2019). Describing the broader study: Peripheral blood samples were taken at the time of initial diagnosis, prior to any treatment. A discovery cohort of about a hundred patients, about 44 with Graves' ophthalmopathy and roughly 59 with stable Graves' hyperthyroidism, was used to find distinguishing TCR V-J signatures. An independent validation cohort of fewer than 20 hyperthyroidism patients and approximately 15 patients who later progressed to ophthalmopathy tested prospective prediction of ophthalmopathy. The approximately 100 discovery patients were randomly split 7:3 into training and test sets. The study also compared thyroid tissue and blood T-cell repertoires from over 5 Graves' hyperthyroidism patients. Following sampling, methimazole starting at 30 mg daily was given to hyperthyroidism patients, and high-dose intravenous methylprednisolone was given to ophthalmopathy patients. The paper describes TCR Vbeta CDR3 sequencing of more than 120 peripheral blood samples, made up of roughly 40 ophthalmopathy patients, 70 to 80 hyperthyroidism patients and around 17 progressor patients.

General study outcomes and caveats: In validation, the model predicted progression to ophthalmopathy a median of 6.5 months before onset, with roughly 68% sensitivity and roughly 73% specificity. Sample size was not statistically predetermined, and blinding of investigators to group allocation was not performed. Most expanded thyroid clonotypes (frequency above 0.001) were also detected in blood, a finding suggesting that blood repertoires may reflect thyroid immune responses. Ophthalmopathy was separated from stable hyperthyroidism by a 13 V-J signature model, with around 88% sensitivity and about 81% specificity obtained in cross-validation and 80%/75% obtained in testing.

From a lookup of the germline V gene (reference sequence), CDR1 and CDR2 are DFQATT and SNEGSKA. The CDR3 contains 15 residues, cysteine and phenylalanine counted. Kept here is only the CDR3 DNA, which spans 45 bases and is read in frame from base 1. Trimmed from V: 5 bases; trimmed from J: 5 bases; junction bases lacking a gene match: 11. Amplification of TCR beta CDR3 regions was carried out from RNA transcripts. A first-round RT-PCR of the TCR CDR3 used the HTBI primer set with the Qiagen OneStep RT-PCR kit. The libraries were constructed in a second round of multiplex PCR and then size-selected and purified. The libraries were sequenced on an Illumina HiSeq2000 using paired-end 100 bp reads. For the original study's pipeline: Raw data were processed with SOAPnuke, discarding reads with adapters, uncalled bases, mean Phred below 15, or no exact constant-primer or identifier match. High-quality paired reads were merged with COPE v1.2.5, and unique nucleotide sequences were defined as clonotypes. Clonotypes were aligned to IMGT TRBV, TRBD and TRBJ reference segments using MiTCR v1.1. Only V-J combinations with frequency above 0.0001, covering about 99% of repertoires, were analysed. The TCS score was defined as F50 (clonal expansion) divided by E x V (chaos), with BLOSUM62-based TCRdist calculated between CDR3 peptides within each V-J. Welch's t-statistics and random forest reduced several hundred V-J features to around 14, which were used in a naive Bayes classifier (R e1071). The similarity between thyroid and blood repertoires was quantified using the Morisita-Horn index. Clones were called with MiXCR by TCRdb after fastp trimmed the public reads at Q25, and only in-frame beta chains were retained. CDR3 protein sequences are deduplicated, and each keeps its most common genes and DNA. The V and J calls and clone size are TCRdb's, not the authors'. For this sample the table gives about 680,000 distinct CDR3 sequences, of which roughly a third were detected only once. Of the sample, roughly 30% falls within the top ten clones.

Stable Graves' hyperthyroidism was defined as no progression to ophthalmopathy during 18 months of follow-up. The hyperthyroidism patients were between 18 and 65 years old and newly diagnosed, with a disease duration of less than 2 months. Exclusion was applied to patients with uncontrolled infections, other autoimmune diseases, pregnancy or lactation. Clinical symptoms, serum thyroxine and TRAb, thyroid ultrasound, and orbital computed tomography formed the basis for the diagnoses. Ficoll-Paque density gradient centrifugation was used to isolate PBMCs from approximately 10 ml of fresh peripheral blood. Total RNA was extracted with Trizol reagent, and quality was checked on an Agilent 2100 Bioanalyzer. A word on this clonotype: The antigen it binds to is not known. The input lacks base qualities; no much larger clone sits a single base away.

Here the chain combines TRBV20-1 and TRBJ1-5; TRBD1 fits 8 bases in the junction. The TCR sequence derives from a woman aged 40 to 55 with Graves' hyperthyroidism. Sequenced: blood. The DNA is as follows: TGCAGTGCTCATTCTACAGGGGGTAGGGATCAGCCCCAGCATTTT. It specifies CSAHSTGGRDQPQHF.